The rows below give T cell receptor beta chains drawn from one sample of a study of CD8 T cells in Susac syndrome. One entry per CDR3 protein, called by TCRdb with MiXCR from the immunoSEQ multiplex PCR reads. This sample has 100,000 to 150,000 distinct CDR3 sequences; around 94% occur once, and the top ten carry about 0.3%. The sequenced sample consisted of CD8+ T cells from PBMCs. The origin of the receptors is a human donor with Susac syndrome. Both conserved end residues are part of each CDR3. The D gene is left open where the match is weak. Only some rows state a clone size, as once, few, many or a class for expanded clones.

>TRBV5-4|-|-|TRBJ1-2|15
TGTGCCAGCAGCTCGGACGGAAGGATCCTCTATGGCTACACCTTC
CASSSDGRILYGYTF
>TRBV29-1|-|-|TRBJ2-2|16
TGCAGCGTTGAGGACGAGGATAAACCCTACACCGGGGAGCTGTTTTTT
CSVEDEDKPYTGELFF
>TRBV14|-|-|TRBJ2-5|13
TGTGCCAGCAGCCAAGAAATGGAAGAGACCCAGTACTTC
CASSQEMEETQYF
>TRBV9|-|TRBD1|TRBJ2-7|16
TGTGCCAGCAGCGTTTCCGGGACAGCTCCTTCCTACGAGCAGTACTTC
CASSVSGTAPSYEQYF
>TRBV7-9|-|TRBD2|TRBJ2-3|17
TGTGCCAGCAGCTCTTTTACTAGCGGGGGGGCCAAAGATACGCAGTATTTT
CASSSFTSGGAKDTQYF
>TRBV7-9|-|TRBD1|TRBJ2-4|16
TGTGCCAGCAGCTCCACAGGGGACGAGGCCAAAAACATTCAGTACTTC
CASSSTGDEAKNIQYF
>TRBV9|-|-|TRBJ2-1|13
TGTGCCAGCAGCGTTCCGCCCGGGGATGAGCAGTTCTTC
CASSVPPGDEQFF
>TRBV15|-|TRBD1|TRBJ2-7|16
TGTGCCACCTCATCCGGGACAGGGGATTGGACCTACGAGCAGTACTTC
CATSSGTGDWTYEQYF
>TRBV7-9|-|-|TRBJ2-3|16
TGTGCCAGCAGCCCATCAGGGGGGAGTGACACAGATACGCAGTATTTT
CASSPSGGSDTDTQYF
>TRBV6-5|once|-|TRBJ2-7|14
TGTGCCAGCAGTTACGGCAGGGTCTCCTACGAGCAGTACTTC
CASSYGRVSYEQYF
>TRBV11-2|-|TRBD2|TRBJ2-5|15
TGTGCCAGCAGCCTAAGGAGCGGGGGCCAAGAGACCCAGTACTTC
CASSLRSGGQETQYF
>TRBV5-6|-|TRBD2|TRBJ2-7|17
TGTGCCAGCAGCCATGATAGCGGGGGGGCCTCGGTACTCGAGCAGTACTTC
CASSHDSGGASVLEQYF
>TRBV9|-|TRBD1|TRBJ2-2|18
TGTGCCAGCACCGATTCGGGACAGGGGGCCGGGAACACCGGGGAGCTGTTTTTT
CASTDSGQGAGNTGELFF
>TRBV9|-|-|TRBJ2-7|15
TGTGCCAGCAGCGTAGCGGGGGCTTTCGACTACGAGCAGTACTTC
CASSVAGAFDYEQYF